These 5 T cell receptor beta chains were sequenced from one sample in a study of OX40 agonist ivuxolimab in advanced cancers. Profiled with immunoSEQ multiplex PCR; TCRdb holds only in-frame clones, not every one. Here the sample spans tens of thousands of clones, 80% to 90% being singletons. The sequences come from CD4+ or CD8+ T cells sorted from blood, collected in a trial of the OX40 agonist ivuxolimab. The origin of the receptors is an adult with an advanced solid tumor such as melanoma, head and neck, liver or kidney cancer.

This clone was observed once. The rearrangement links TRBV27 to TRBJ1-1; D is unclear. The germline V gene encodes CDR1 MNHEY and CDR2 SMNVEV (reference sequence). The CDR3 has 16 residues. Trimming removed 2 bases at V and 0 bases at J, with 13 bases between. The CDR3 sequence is CASSLRSPRMNTEAFF. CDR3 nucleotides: TGTGCCAGCAGTTTAAGGTCACCACGGATGAACACTGAAGCTTTCTTT.

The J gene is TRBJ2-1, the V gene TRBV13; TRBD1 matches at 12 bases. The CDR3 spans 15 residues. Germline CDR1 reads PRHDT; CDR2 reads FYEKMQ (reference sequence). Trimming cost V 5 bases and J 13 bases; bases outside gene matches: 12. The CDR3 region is CASSTGTGGDGLQFF. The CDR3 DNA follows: TGTGCCAGCAGCACGGGGACAGGGGGCGATGGGCTTCAGTTCTTC. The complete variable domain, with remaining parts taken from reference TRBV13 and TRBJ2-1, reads AAGVIQSPRHLIKEKRETATLKCYPIPRHDTVYWYQQGPGQDPQFLISFYEKMQSDKGSIPDRFSAQQFSDYHSELNMSSLELGDSALYFCASSTGTGGDGLQFFGPGTRLTVL.

CDR3 sequence: CVRSLGDTNPSNEQFF. Written as DNA, the CDR3 is TGTGTCAGAAGCTTAGGCGATACCAACCCAAGCAATGAGCAGTTCTTC. The chain links TRBV7-5 to TRBJ2-1; the table's D call, TRBD2, has no DNA check behind it. TRBV7-5 represents a pseudogene. CDR3 size: 16 residues.

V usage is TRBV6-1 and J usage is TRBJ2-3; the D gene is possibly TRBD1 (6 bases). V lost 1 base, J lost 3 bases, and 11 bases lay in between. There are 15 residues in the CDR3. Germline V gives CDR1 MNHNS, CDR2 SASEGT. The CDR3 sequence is CASSEVDRFTDTQYF. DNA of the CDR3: TGTGCCAGCAGTGAAGTCGACAGGTTTACAGATACGCAGTATTTT.

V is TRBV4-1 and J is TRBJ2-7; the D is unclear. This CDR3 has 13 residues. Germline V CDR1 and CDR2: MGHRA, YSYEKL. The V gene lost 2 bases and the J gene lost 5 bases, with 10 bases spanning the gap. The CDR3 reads CASSQSDVHEQYF. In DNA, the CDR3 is TGCGCCAGCAGCCAATCGGACGTCCACGAGCAGTACTTC.